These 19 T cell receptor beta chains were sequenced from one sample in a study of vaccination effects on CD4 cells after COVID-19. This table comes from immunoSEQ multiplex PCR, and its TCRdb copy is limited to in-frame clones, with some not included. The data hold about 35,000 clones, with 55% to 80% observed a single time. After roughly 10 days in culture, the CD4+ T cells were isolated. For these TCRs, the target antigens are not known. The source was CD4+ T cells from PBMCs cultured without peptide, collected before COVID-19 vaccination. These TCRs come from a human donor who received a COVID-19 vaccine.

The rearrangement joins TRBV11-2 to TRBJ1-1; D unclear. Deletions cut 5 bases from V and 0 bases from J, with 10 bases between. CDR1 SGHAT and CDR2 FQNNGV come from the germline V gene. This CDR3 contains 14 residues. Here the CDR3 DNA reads TGTGCCAGCAGCCCAAGCTCAGTGAACACTGAAGCTTTCTTT. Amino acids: CASSPSSVNTEAFF.

DNA for the CDR3: TGTGCCAGCAGTTACTCCGGGTCAGGGGGCTATGGCTACACCTTC. Translated, it gives CASSYSGSGGYGYTF. The rearrangement uses TRBV6-5 and TRBJ1-2, with 7 bases lining up with TRBD1. The CDR3 sequence is 15 residues long. With V trimmed by 0 bases and J by 4 bases, 5 bases remained unmatched. The germline V gene has CDR1 MNHEY and CDR2 SVGAGI.

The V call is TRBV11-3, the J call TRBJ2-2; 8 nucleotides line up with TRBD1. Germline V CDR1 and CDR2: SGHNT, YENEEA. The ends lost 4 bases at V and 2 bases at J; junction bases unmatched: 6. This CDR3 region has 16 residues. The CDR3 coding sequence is TGTGCCAGCAGCTCATGGGACAGGAAAAACACCGGGGAGCTGTTTTTT. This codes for CASSSWDRKNTGELFF. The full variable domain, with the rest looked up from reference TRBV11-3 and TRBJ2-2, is EAGVVQSPRYKIIEKKQPVAFWCNPISGHNTLYWYLQNLGQGPELLIRYENEEAVDDSQLPKDRFSAERLKGVDSTLKIQPAELGDSAVYLCASSSWDRKNTGELFFGEGSRLTVL.

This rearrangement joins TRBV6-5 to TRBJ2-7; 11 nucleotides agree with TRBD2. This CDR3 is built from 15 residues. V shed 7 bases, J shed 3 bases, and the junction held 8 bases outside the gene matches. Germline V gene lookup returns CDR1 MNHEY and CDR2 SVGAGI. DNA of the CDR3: TGTGCCAGCACCGTCCTGACTAGCGGGGACTACGAGCAGTACTTC. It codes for CASTVLTSGDYEQYF.

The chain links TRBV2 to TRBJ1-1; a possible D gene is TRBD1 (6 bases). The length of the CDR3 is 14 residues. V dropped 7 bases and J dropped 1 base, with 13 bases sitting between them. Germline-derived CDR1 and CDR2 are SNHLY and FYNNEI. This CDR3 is CASMGGAPNTEAFF. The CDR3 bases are TGTGCCAGCATGGGGGGGGCCCCGAACACTGAAGCTTTCTTT. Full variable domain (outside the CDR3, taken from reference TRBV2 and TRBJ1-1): EPEVTQTPSHQVTQMGQEVILRCVPISNHLYFYWYRQILGQKVEFLVSFYNNEISEKSEIFDDQFSVERPDGSNFTLKIRSTKLEDSAMYFCASMGGAPNTEAFFGQGTRLTVV.

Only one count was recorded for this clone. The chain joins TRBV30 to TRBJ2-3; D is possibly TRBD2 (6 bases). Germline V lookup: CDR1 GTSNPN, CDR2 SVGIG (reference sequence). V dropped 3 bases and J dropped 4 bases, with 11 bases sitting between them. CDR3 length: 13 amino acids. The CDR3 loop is CAWSRRRADTQYF. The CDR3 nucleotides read TGTGCCTGGAGCCGCCGGAGGGCAGATACGCAGTATTTT.

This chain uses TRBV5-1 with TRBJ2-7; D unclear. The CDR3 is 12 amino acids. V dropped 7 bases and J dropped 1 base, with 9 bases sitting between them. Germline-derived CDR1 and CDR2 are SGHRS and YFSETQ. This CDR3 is CASGPGSYEQYF. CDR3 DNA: TGCGCCAGCGGCCCCGGGTCCTACGAGCAGTACTTC.

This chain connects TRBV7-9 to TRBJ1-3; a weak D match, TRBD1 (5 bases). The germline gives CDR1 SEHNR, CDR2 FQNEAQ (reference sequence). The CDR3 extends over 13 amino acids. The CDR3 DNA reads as TGTGTGACGGGGGGGAACTCTGGAAACACCATATATTTT. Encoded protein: CVTGGNSGNTIYF.

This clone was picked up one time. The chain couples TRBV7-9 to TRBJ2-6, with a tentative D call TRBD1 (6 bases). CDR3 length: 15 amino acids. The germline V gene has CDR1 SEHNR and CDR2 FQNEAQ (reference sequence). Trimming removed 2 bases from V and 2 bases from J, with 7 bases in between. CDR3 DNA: TGTGCCAGCAGCTTAAGACAGGCTGGGGCCAACGTCCTGACTTTC. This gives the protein CASSLRQAGANVLTF.

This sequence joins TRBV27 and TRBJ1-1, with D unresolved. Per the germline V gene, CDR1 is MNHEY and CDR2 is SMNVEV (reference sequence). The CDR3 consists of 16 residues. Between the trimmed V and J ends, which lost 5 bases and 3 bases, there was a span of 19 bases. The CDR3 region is CASSRTPLLGDTEAFF. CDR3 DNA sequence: TGTGCCAGCAGTAGGACTCCGCTCCTCGGGGACACTGAAGCTTTCTTT.

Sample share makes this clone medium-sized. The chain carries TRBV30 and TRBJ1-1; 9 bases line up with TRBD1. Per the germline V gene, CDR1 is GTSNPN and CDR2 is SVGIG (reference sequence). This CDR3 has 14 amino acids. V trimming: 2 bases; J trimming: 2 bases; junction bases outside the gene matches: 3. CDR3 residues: CAWSTGQGNTEAFF. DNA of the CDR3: TGTGCCTGGAGTACGGGACAGGGTAACACTGAAGCTTTCTTT.

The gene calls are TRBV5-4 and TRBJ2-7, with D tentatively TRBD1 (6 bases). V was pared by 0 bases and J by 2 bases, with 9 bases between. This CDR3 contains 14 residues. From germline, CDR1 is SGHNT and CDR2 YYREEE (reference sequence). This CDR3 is CASSLDGGPYEQYF. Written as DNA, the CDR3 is TGTGCCAGCAGCTTGGATGGGGGCCCCTACGAGCAGTACTTC.

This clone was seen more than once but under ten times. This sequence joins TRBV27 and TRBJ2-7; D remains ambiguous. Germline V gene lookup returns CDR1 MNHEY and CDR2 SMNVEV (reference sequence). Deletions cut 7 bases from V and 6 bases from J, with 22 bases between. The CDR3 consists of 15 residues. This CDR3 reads CASKSPGSVRIEQYF. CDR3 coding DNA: TGTGCCAGCAAATCCCCTGGGTCCGTCAGGATCGAGCAGTACTTC.

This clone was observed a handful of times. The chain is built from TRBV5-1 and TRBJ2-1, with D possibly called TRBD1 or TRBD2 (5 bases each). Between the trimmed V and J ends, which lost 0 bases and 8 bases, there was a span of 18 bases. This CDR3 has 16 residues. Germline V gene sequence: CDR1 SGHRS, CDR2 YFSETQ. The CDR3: CASSLAGTFVGDEQFF. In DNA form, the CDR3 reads TGCGCCAGCAGCTTGGCCGGGACCTTCGTGGGGGATGAGCAGTTCTTC.

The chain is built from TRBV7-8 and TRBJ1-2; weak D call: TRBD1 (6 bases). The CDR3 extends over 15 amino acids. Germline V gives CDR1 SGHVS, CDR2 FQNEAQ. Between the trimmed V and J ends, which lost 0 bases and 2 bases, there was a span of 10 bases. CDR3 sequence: CASSLAATGNYGYTF. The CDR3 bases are TGTGCCAGCAGCTTAGCCGCTACAGGGAACTATGGCTACACCTTC.

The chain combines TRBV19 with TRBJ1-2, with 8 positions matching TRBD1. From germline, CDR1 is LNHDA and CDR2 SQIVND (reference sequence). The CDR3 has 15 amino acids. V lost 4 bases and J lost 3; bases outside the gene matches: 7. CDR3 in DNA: TGTGCCAGTAGTACCTCAGGGGGCGGCGACTATGGCTACACCTTC. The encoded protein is CASSTSGGGDYGYTF.

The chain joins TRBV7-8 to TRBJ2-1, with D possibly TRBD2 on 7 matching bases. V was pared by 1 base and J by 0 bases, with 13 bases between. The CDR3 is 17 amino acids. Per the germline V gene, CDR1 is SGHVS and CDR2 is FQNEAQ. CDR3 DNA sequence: TGTGCCAGCAGCTTAGTCGGGGGCGGGAGCTCCTACAATGAGCAGTTCTTC. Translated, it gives CASSLVGGGSSYNEQFF.

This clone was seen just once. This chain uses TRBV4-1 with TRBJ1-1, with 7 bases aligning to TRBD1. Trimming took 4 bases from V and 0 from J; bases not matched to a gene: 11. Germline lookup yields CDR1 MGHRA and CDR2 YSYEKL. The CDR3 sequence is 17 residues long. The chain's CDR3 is CASSRLLRGPMNTEAFF. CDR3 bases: TGCGCCAGCAGCCGCCTGTTAAGGGGGCCTATGAACACTGAAGCTTTCTTT.

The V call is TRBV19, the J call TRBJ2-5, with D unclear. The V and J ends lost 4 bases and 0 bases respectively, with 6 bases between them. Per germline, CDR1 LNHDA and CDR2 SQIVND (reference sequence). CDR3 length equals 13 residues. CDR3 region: CASSTNNQETQYF. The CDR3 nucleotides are TGTGCCAGTAGTACGAACAACCAAGAGACCCAGTACTTC. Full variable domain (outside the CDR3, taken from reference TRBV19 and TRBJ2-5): DGGITQSPKYLFRKEGQNVTLSCEQNLNHDAMYWYRQDPGQGLRLIYYSQIVNDFQKGDIAEGYSVSREKKESFPLTVTSAQKNPTAFYLCASSTNNQETQYFGPGTRLLVL.